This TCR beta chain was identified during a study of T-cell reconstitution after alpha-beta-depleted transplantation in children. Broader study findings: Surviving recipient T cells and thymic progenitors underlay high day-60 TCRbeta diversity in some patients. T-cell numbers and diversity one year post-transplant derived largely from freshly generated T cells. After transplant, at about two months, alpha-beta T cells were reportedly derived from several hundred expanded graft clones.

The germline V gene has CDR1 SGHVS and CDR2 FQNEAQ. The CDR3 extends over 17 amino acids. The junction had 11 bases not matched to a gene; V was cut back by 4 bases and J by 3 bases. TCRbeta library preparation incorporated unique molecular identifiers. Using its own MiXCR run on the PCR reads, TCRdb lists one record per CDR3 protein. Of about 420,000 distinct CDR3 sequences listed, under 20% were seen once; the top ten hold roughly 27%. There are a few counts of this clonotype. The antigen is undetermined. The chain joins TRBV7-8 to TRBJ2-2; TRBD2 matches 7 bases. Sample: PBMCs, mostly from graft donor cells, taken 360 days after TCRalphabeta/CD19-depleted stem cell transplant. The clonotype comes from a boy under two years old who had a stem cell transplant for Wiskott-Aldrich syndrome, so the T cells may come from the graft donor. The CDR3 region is CASSSTLAGPDTGELFF. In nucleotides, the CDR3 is TGTGCCAGCAGCTCTACCTTAGCGGGCCCCGACACCGGGGAGCTGTTTTTT.